The 29 T cell receptor beta chains below all came from one sample that was sequenced in a study of blood T cell repertoires in COVID-19. The table came from immunoSEQ multiplex PCR; TCRdb's copy has only in-frame clones and leaves some out. The repertoire holds fewer than 200,000 clones, with about 88% as singletons. The sample was peripheral blood. These receptors were taken from a man in his forties or fifties with acute or convalescent COVID-19.

The rearrangement links TRBV10-3 to TRBJ1-6; 8 bases map to TRBD1. This CDR3 comprises 15 residues. J lost 13 bases, V lost 6 bases, and 14 bases had no gene match. Germline CDR1 and CDR2: ENHRY and SYGVKD. The DNA for the CDR3 is TGTGCCATCAGCCCTGGCGGGACAGGCTGGGCGCCCCTCCACTTT. Translated: CAISPGGTGWAPLHF.

The V and J genes are TRBV13 and TRBJ2-7, with a possible D match to TRBD2 (7 bases). Germline lookup yields CDR1 PRHDT and CDR2 FYEKMQ (reference sequence). Trimming shortened V by 1 base and J by 4 bases, and 17 bases separated the two germline ends. The CDR3 is made up of 16 amino acids. The CDR3 DNA reads TGTGCCAGCAGCTTAGTCCTACGGGGGGCTGGGTACGAGCAGTACTTC. This encodes CASSLVLRGAGYEQYF.

This chain connects TRBV19 to TRBJ1-2; possibly TRBD1 for D (6 bases). CDR1 and CDR2 (germline): LNHDA, SQIVND (reference sequence). Trimming stripped 3 bases from V and 7 bases from J, with 15 bases between. CDR3 length: 14 residues. CDR3 sequence reads: CASSIVQGGSGYTF. The CDR3 region has the DNA TGTGCCAGTAGTATCGTACAGGGCGGTTCTGGCTACACCTTC.

The chain has TRBV27 and TRBJ1-5; TRBD1 matches 10 bases. The CDR3 consists of 15 residues. CDR1 and CDR2 from the germline V gene are MNHEY and SMNVEV (reference sequence). The J segment lost 4 bases and the V segment lost 8 bases, leaving 8 bases of the junction unmatched. The chain's CDR3 is CASRPGQGGNQPQHF. The CDR3, as DNA: TGTGCCAGCCGGCCTGGACAGGGGGGAAATCAGCCCCAGCATTTT.

The chain combines TRBV18 with TRBJ1-3; 9 positions agree with TRBD1. V lost 2 bases to trimming and J lost 1 base; unmatched junction nucleotides: 6. The CDR3 is 17 amino acids. The germline gives CDR1 KGHSH, CDR2 LQKENI. The CDR3 nucleotides are TGTGCCAGCTCACCAATATGGGACAGGGAGTCTGGAAACACCATATATTTT. Translated, it gives CASSPIWDRESGNTIYF.

This clone came up a few times. The V gene is TRBV12-3 or TRBV12-4, the J gene TRBJ1-2, with 7 bases fitting TRBD1. This CDR3 is 13 amino acids long. J was trimmed by 4 bases and V by 6 bases; bases with no gene match: 5. For the CDR3, the DNA is TGTGCCAGCAGCCTACAGGGGACCTATGGCTACACCTTC. Amino acids: CASSLQGTYGYTF.

The genes are TRBV7-9 and TRBJ1-1; D gene unclear. This CDR3 has 13 residues. The V end lost 2 bases, the J end lost 0 bases, and 4 bases lay between the germline ends. The germline V gene has CDR1 SEHNR and CDR2 FQNEAQ (reference sequence). In DNA, the CDR3 is TGTGCCAGCAGCTTATCCGTGAACACTGAAGCTTTCTTT. Protein sequence: CASSLSVNTEAFF.

The rearrangement joins TRBV5-5 to TRBJ1-2, with D hard to call. Germline V gives CDR1 SGHKS, CDR2 YYEKEE (reference sequence). This CDR3 spans 15 amino acids. V was trimmed by 0 bases and J by 3 bases, leaving 12 bases between them. The CDR3 nucleotides read TGTGCCAGCAGCTTGGGAGGCAATTCAGACTATGGCTACACCTTC. As protein: CASSLGGNSDYGYTF.

V and J are TRBV4-2 and TRBJ1-1; D perhaps matches TRBD1 (5 bases). The germline gives CDR1 LGHNA, CDR2 YNFKEQ. CDR3 length: 15 residues. The V end lost 2 bases, the J end lost 2 bases, and 12 bases lay between the germline ends. The CDR3 loop is CASSQFPGPNTEAFF. In DNA, the CDR3 is TGTGCCAGCAGCCAATTTCCAGGGCCCAACACTGAAGCTTTCTTT.

The chain has TRBV27 and TRBJ1-2; 8 bases map to TRBD1. Germline V gene lookup returns CDR1 MNHEY and CDR2 SMNVEV (reference sequence). This CDR3 has 14 amino acids. V lost 5 bases and J lost 4; bases outside the gene matches: 6. CDR3 residues: CASSVGQAAYGYTF. CDR3 DNA: TGTGCCAGCAGTGTGGGACAGGCTGCCTATGGCTACACCTTC.

The J gene is TRBJ2-3, the V gene TRBV5-1; D may be TRBD2 (6 bases). Trimming removed 0 bases from V and 0 bases from J, with 11 bases in between. Germline V gives CDR1 SGHRS, CDR2 YFSETQ. The CDR3 totals 16 residues. The CDR3 here is CASSLGRGASTDTQYF. CDR3 DNA: TGCGCCAGCAGCTTGGGGCGGGGAGCCAGCACAGATACGCAGTATTTT. Complete variable domain (other parts from reference TRBV5-1 and TRBJ2-3): KAGVTQTPRYLIKTRGQQVTLSCSPISGHRSVSWYQQTPGQGLQFLFEYFSETQRNKGNFPGRFSGRQFSNSRSEMNVSTLELGDSALYLCASSLGRGASTDTQYFGPGTRLTVL.

The chain links TRBV10-3 to TRBJ2-5, with 13 bases identical to TRBD2. This CDR3 region has 16 residues. The V and J ends lost 10 bases and 2 bases, in that order; junction bases with no gene match: 10. CDR1 and CDR2 from the germline V gene are ENHRY and SYGVKD. This CDR3 is CATRLAGGLSQETQYF. The CDR3 DNA reads as TGTGCCACCAGACTAGCGGGGGGACTAAGTCAAGAGACCCAGTACTTC.

The chain uses TRBV29-1 and TRBJ2-3; unclear D gene. CDR1 SQVTM and CDR2 ANQGSEA come from the germline V gene. This CDR3 is 11 amino acids long. Trimming removed 7 bases at V and 3 bases at J, with 8 bases between. The CDR3 DNA follows: TGCAGCGGCGTTCTGACAGATACGCAGTATTTT. Residues: CSGVLTDTQYF.

The CDR3 loop reads CASSKDWNYGYTF. The CDR3 DNA reads as TGTGCCAGCAGTAAGGACTGGAACTATGGCTACACCTTC. The chain is built from TRBV2 and TRBJ1-2; no definite D call. CDR1 and CDR2 from the germline V gene are SNHLY and FYNNEI. V was cut by 5 bases and J by 2 bases, with 9 bases left in between. This CDR3 has 13 amino acids.

The V call is TRBV5-6, the J call TRBJ1-4; perhaps TRBD1 as D (6 bases). CDR3 length: 13 residues. The V gene lost 4 bases and the J gene lost 4 bases, with 8 bases spanning the gap. Germline CDR1 SGHDT, CDR2 YYEEEE. The CDR3 reads CASSHRVNEKLFF. DNA of the CDR3: TGTGCCAGCAGCCACAGGGTTAATGAAAAACTGTTTTTT.

The V and J genes are TRBV19 and TRBJ1-1; 12 positions match TRBD1. Germline V gene sequence: CDR1 LNHDA, CDR2 SQIVND (reference sequence). The ends lost 7 bases at V and 5 bases at J; junction bases unmatched: 8. The CDR3 contains 15 residues. CDR3 nucleotide sequence: TGTGCCAGTAACCGGGACAGGGGGCTGGAGACTGAAGCTTTCTTT. Its translation is CASNRDRGLETEAFF. The full variable domain, with the rest looked up from reference TRBV19 and TRBJ1-1, is DGGITQSPKYLFRKEGQNVTLSCEQNLNHDAMYWYRQDPGQGLRLIYYSQIVNDFQKGDIAEGYSVSREKKESFPLTVTSAQKNPTAFYLCASNRDRGLETEAFFGQGTRLTVV.

The chain uses TRBV11-2 and TRBJ1-4; D is unresolved. Trimming took off 4 bases at V and 10 bases at J, with 13 bases between the two ends. CDR1 is SGHAT, CDR2 FQNNGV, per germline. This CDR3 contains 13 residues. CDR3 sequence (DNA): TGTGCCAGCAGCTCGCTATTAGATGGAAAACTGTTTTTT. It translates to CASSSLLDGKLFF. Filled out from reference TRBV11-2 and TRBJ1-4, the complete variable domain reads EAGVAQSPRYKIIEKRQSVAFWCNPISGHATLYWYQQILGQGPKLLIQFQNNGVVDDSQLPKDRFSAERLKGVDSTLKIQPAKLEDSAVYLCASSSLLDGKLFFGSGTQLSVL.

The genes are TRBV5-5 and TRBJ2-7; no reliable D call. The length of the CDR3 is 13 residues. CDR1 is SGHKS, CDR2 YYEKEE, per germline (reference sequence). Trimming pared 4 bases from V and 4 bases from J, leaving 12 bases between. The CDR3 DNA is TGTGCCAGCAGCATAAATCTAGAGTACGAGCAGTACTTC. Its translation: CASSINLEYEQYF.

The CDR3 DNA reads as TGTGCCAGCAGCGTAGATGTGGTAGCCTACGAGCAGTACTTC. This translates into CASSVDVVAYEQYF. J is TRBJ2-7 and V is TRBV9; no clear D. This CDR3 has 14 amino acids. Looked up from germline, CDR1 is SGDLS and CDR2 is YYNGEE. V dropped 0 bases and J dropped 2 bases, with 9 bases sitting between them.

The CDR3: CASSTVSGQNNSPLHF. In DNA form, the CDR3 reads TGTGCCAGCTCGACCGTTTCGGGACAGAATAATTCACCCCTCCACTTT. The chain combines TRBV18 with TRBJ1-6; 7 bases are a match to TRBD1. Germline CDR1 and CDR2: KGHSH and LQKENI. V dropped 6 bases and J dropped 5; count of bases not matched to a gene: 10. This CDR3 is built from 16 residues.

This clone came up a few times. The chain has TRBV10-3 and TRBJ2-1; TRBD1 aligns across 11 bases. Germline V lookup: CDR1 ENHRY, CDR2 SYGVKD. This CDR3 has 14 amino acids. J lost 5 bases, V lost 6 bases, and 3 bases had no gene match. This CDR3 is CAISTGQGDNEQFF. The CDR3 bases are TGTGCCATCAGCACGGGACAGGGGGACAATGAGCAGTTCTTC.

The chain joins TRBV15 to TRBJ2-2, with D uncertain. The CDR3 covers 13 residues. The V end was cut by 5 bases, the J end by 2 bases, with 6 bases between. The germline gives CDR1 LNHNV, CDR2 YYDKDF (reference sequence). The CDR3 here is CATSYINTGELFF. The CDR3 DNA sequence: TGTGCCACCAGCTACATAAACACCGGGGAGCTGTTTTTT.

The CDR3, as DNA: TGTGCCACCAGTGAATCCCGCGGGGGGCGCACAGATACGCAGTATTTT. Its translation is CATSESRGGRTDTQYF. The V and J genes are TRBV24-1 and TRBJ2-3, with TRBD2 identical over 8 bases. CDR1 KGHDR and CDR2 SFDVKD come from the germline V gene. The CDR3 totals 16 residues. The trim removed 4 bases at V and 1 base at J, leaving 6 bases unmatched.

This rearrangement joins TRBV7-8 to TRBJ2-1; D is ambiguous. The CDR3 is 20 residues long. From germline, CDR1 is SGHVS and CDR2 FQNEAQ. V lost 1 base and J 0 bases, leaving 22 bases between the germline ends. In nucleotides, the CDR3 is TGTGCCAGCAGCTTAGGACGTTTCGAGACTCGCTTTAGCTCCTACAATGAGCAGTTCTTC. This codes for CASSLGRFETRFSSYNEQFF.

The chain combines TRBV12-3 or TRBV12-4 with TRBJ1-2, with a tentative D call TRBD1 (6 bases). CDR3 length equals 13 residues. V was clipped by 4 bases and J by 3 bases, with 9 bases between them. In DNA form, the CDR3 reads TGTGCCAGCAGTTCAACAGGGCACTATGGCTACACCTTC. Its protein product is CASSSTGHYGYTF.

The chain joins TRBV7-2 to TRBJ1-2; the match to TRBD1 covers 7 bases. Germline-derived CDR1 and CDR2 are SGHTA and FQGNSA. V was clipped by 8 bases and J by 8 bases; unmatched bases: 14. This CDR3 has 14 amino acids. The CDR3 region has the DNA TGTGCCAGCTCAATGGGTCGGGACAGACCAGGCTACACCTTC. Translation gives CASSMGRDRPGYTF.

The V gene is TRBV10-3, the J gene TRBJ1-1; 12 bases map to TRBD1. CDR1 ENHRY and CDR2 SYGVKD come from the germline V gene. The CDR3 covers 19 residues. The ends lost 0 bases at V and 4 bases at J; junction bases unmatched: 12. The CDR3 region is CAISESVGDRGLGGTEAFF. In DNA, the CDR3 is TGTGCCATCAGTGAGTCAGTTGGGGACAGGGGGCTTGGAGGCACTGAAGCTTTCTTT.

The V call is TRBV28, the J call TRBJ1-6; 9 positions agree with TRBD1. J lost 7 bases, V lost 5 bases, and 9 bases had no gene match. Germline CDR1 reads MDHEN; CDR2 reads SYDVKM. The CDR3 has 16 residues. The CDR3 nucleotides read TGTGCCAGCAGTCAAGTACAGGGGGCTGGGAATTCACCCCTCCACTTT. This gives the protein CASSQVQGAGNSPLHF.

The chain combines TRBV6-6 with TRBJ1-2, with D perhaps matching TRBD1 (5 bases). Between the trimmed V and J ends, which lost 11 bases and 4 bases, there was a span of 8 bases. There are 10 residues in the CDR3. Germline CDR1 reads MNHNY; CDR2 reads SVGAGI (reference sequence). DNA of the CDR3: TGTGCCGCGGGGACCTATGGCTACACCTTC. Protein: CAAGTYGYTF.